This T cell receptor (beta chain) came from a study of shared clonotypes between healthy human individuals. CD8 cells classed as naive were CD45RO-negative and positively selected for CCR7, excluding terminally differentiated effector memory CD45RA+ cells. The CDR3 covers 15 residues. CDR1 and CDR2 (germline): MDHEN, SYDVKM. V shed 5 bases and J 5 bases; nucleotides not matched to a gene: 4. Worth noting for this clone: Antigen: not known.

The study, taken as a whole, reports: Non-shared clonotypes showed lower generation probabilities than clonotypes common to all four donors.

Running of the assay took place at deep level. Investigators spread the genomic DNA of each subset evenly over several immunoSEQ plates. Per the study methods: Quality scores were absent from the junction-only immunoSEQ sequences, so filtering differed. Only in-frame clones appear in the TCRdb table, and some are missing; sequencing was by immunoSEQ multiplex PCR. V, J and clone size were drawn from that table, and D and trimming were deduced from the DNA. The data hold approximately 1.9 million clones, with approximately 92% observed a single time. The sequence came from a man between 18 and 29 years old in good health. Some clones in this sample may be carry-over from other donors' samples. Sequencing was done on a sample of naive CD8+ T cells from PBMCs. This chain joins TRBV28 and TRBJ2-5, with 14 bases fitting TRBD2. The CDR3 loop is CASSGWTSGRETQYF. DNA for the CDR3: TGTGCCAGCAGTGGATGGACTAGCGGGAGGGAGACCCAGTACTTC.